The TCR beta chain under discussion was sequenced for a study of T cells in tumors after PD-1 blockade. TCRdb keeps only in-frame clones here, not all; method: immunoSEQ multiplex PCR. Among 50,000 or so clones listed, roughly 79% were seen once. The material sequenced was PBMCs, taken before anti-PD-1 treatment. The source of this sequence is a human donor with basal cell carcinoma.

CDR3 amino acids: CASSRSLRGTSGSYEQYF. The DNA of the CDR3 is TGTGCCAGCAGCCGGAGCCTCAGAGGGACTAGCGGGAGTTACGAGCAGTACTTC. The V call is TRBV7-8, the J call TRBJ2-7; 14 positions agree with TRBD2. This CDR3 has 18 amino acids. The junction had 13 bases not matched to a gene; V was cut back by 5 bases and J by 4 bases. CDR1 SGHVS and CDR2 FQNEAQ come from the germline V gene.